The clone carrying this TCR beta chain showed up many times. These data belong to a study of human T cells and chemical hapten exposure. The CDR3 contains 13 residues. From germline, CDR1 is SQVTM and CDR2 ANQGSEA. V lost 2 bases and J lost 1, with 6 bases in between. TCRdb reprocessed the RACE reads with MiXCR, giving one entry per CDR3 protein. The sample comprises under 300,000 distinct CDR3 sequences, 8.6% of which are singletons, and approximately 2.3% rests with the top ten. Indicated time point: pre-sensitization, week 0. Treatment described: therapeutic diphenylcyclopropenone sensitization with weekly scalp DPC.

The V and J genes are TRBV29-1 and TRBJ1-3; TRBD1 is a possible D gene (6 bases). This specimen was whole blood, taken in connection with sensitization to the hapten diphenylcyclopropenone (DPC). This receptor was taken from a woman between 35 and 50 years old with alopecia areata. Some clones in this sample may be carry-over from other donors' samples. DNA of the CDR3: TGCAGCGTTGAAACAGGGTCTGGAAACACCATATATTTT. This sequence encodes CSVETGSGNTIYF.